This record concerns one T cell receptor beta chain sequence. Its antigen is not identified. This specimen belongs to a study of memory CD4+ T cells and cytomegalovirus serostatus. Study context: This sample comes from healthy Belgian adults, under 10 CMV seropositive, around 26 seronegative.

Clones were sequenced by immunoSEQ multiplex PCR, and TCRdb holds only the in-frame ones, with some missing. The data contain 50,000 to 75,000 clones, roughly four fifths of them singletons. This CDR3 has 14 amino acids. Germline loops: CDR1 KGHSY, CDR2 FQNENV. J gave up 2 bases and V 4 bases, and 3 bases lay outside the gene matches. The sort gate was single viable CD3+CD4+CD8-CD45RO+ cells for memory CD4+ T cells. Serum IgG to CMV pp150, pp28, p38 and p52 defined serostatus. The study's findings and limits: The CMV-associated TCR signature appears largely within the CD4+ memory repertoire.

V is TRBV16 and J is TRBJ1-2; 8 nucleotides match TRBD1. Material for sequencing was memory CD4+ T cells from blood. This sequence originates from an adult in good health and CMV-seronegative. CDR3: CASSLDRGNYGYTF. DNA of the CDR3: TGTGCCAGCAGCCTCGACAGGGGAAACTATGGCTACACCTTC.